This T cell receptor beta chain originates from a study of blood T cell repertoires in COVID-19. Produced via immunoSEQ multiplex PCR; TCRdb's table is partial and in-frame only. The data show about 140,000 clones, approximately 80% seen once. V was cut by 0 bases and J by 0 bases, with 9 bases left in between. There are 15 residues in the CDR3. The germline V gene encodes CDR1 GTSNPN and CDR2 SVGIG (reference sequence). Sequencing was performed on peripheral blood. This receptor was obtained from a human donor in a cohort sampled during active COVID-19. The V gene is TRBV30, the J gene TRBJ1-3, with D uncertain. This CDR3 reads CAWSVRGSSGNTIYF. The CDR3 DNA reads TGTGCCTGGAGTGTAAGAGGGTCCTCTGGAAACACCATATATTTT.